One sample yielded the 15 T cell receptor beta chains listed below, sequenced in a study of CD8 T cells in ankylosing spondylitis. One entry per CDR3 protein, called by TCRdb with MiXCR from the 5' RACE reads. The top ten clones hold about 1% of a sample with 340,000 or so distinct CDR3 sequences, about 14% of them seen once. Sequencing used blood, either unsorted or a sorted T cell fraction (not recorded which). These receptors were taken from a male donor with ankylosing spondylitis or in good health (not recorded which).

CDR3 amino acids: CASSPGTGSGEQYF. CDR3 sequence (DNA): TGTGCCAGCAGCCCCGGGACAGGGAGTGGCGAGCAGTACTTC. The chain couples TRBV11-2 to TRBJ2-7; TRBD1 matches 9 bases. After removal of 5 bases from V and 6 bases from J, the junction contained 8 bases not matched to a gene. Germline V lookup: CDR1 SGHAT, CDR2 FQNNGV. This CDR3 is built from 14 residues.

This clonotype has just one count. The V and J genes are TRBV10-3 and TRBJ1-3; D call uncertain. The germline V and J ends were trimmed by 3 bases and 2 bases, with 11 bases remaining between them. Germline CDR1 ENHRY, CDR2 SYGVKD. The CDR3 is 15 amino acids. The CDR3 loop reads CAISDSLTAGNTIYF. The CDR3 DNA follows: TGTGCCATCAGTGACTCGCTTACGGCTGGAAACACCATATATTTT.

At least ten counts were recorded for this clonotype. CDR3 bases: TGTGCCAGCAGCCAATCCCCGAAGGGACACTGGTATGGCTACACCTTC. This gives the protein CASSQSPKGHWYGYTF. V is TRBV14 and J is TRBJ1-2, with D perhaps TRBD1 (6 bases). The germline V and J ends were trimmed by 2 bases and 5 bases, with 18 bases remaining between them. The CDR3 has 16 amino acids. The V gene's germline CDR1 is SGHDN and CDR2 FVKESK.

The chain is built from TRBV9 and TRBJ2-3; D is uncertain. In germline, CDR1 is SGDLS, CDR2 YYNGEE. Trimming stripped 4 bases from V and 4 bases from J, with 19 bases between. The length of the CDR3 is 16 residues. The CDR3 region has the DNA TGTGCCAGCAGCCCGAGACTCTTTCAAAGCGCAGATACGCAGTATTTT. Protein: CASSPRLFQSADTQYF.

On this clonotype: A much larger clone sits a single nucleotide away, making a read error possible. CDR3 in amino acids: CASSLEVFLGYTF. DNA for the CDR3: TGTGCCAGCAGCTTAGAGGTGTTCCTGGGCTACACCTTC. The chain joins TRBV7-9 to TRBJ1-2; no reliable D call. Germline values: CDR1 SEHNR, CDR2 FQNEAQ (reference sequence). Trimming took 1 base from V and 8 from J, leaving 11 bases between them. The CDR3 has 13 residues.

The V and J genes are TRBV27 and TRBJ1-5; D gene unclear. Deletions cut 2 bases from V and 0 bases from J, with 14 bases between. The CDR3 runs to 17 residues. Looked up from germline, CDR1 is MNHEY and CDR2 is SMNVEV (reference sequence). CDR3 region: CASSLKGQSYSNQPQHF. Here the CDR3 DNA reads TGTGCCAGCAGTTTAAAAGGCCAGAGCTATAGCAATCAGCCCCAGCATTTT.

This clonotype was seen repeatedly, ten times or more. The chain combines TRBV14 with TRBJ2-2; 8 nucleotides match TRBD1. The CDR3 extends over 16 amino acids. After removal of 2 bases from V and 4 bases from J, the junction contained 6 bases not matched to a gene. Germline values: CDR1 SGHDN, CDR2 FVKESK. The CDR3 is CASSQPQGAFTGELFF. The CDR3 DNA is TGTGCCAGCAGCCAACCGCAGGGGGCCTTCACCGGGGAGCTGTTTTTT.

V gene TRBV5-1 combines with J gene TRBJ1-2; possible D gene TRBD1, 5 bases. The CDR3 has 16 amino acids. V was trimmed by 4 bases and J by 0 bases, leaving 16 bases between them. Germline assignment: CDR1 SGHRS and CDR2 YFSETQ. The CDR3 DNA sequence: TGCGCCAGCAGCCACTCTGGTTCGACAGCTAACTATGGCTACACCTTC. Residues: CASSHSGSTANYGYTF.

This clonotype was seen more than once but under ten times. The chain recombines TRBV27 with TRBJ1-1; D remains ambiguous. V shed 6 bases and J shed 1 base, with 9 bases lying between them. The germline V gene has CDR1 MNHEY and CDR2 SMNVEV (reference sequence). The CDR3 is 13 residues long. The CDR3 coding sequence is TGTGCCAGCAGAGGAGAGACGAACACTGAAGCTTTCTTT. Protein sequence: CASRGETNTEAFF.

This clonotype has ten or more counts. This chain uses TRBV12-3 or TRBV12-4 with TRBJ1-2, with D unclear. V was shortened by 4 bases and J by 8 bases, with 14 bases between the two germline ends. CDR3 length equals 13 residues. The CDR3 nucleotides are TGTGCCAGCAGTTCTCCCTCGTCCCAAGGCTACACCTTC. It is translated as CASSSPSSQGYTF.

This chain links TRBV12-3 or TRBV12-4 with TRBJ1-1; D unresolved. This CDR3 has 15 amino acids. Trimming cost V 1 base and J 3 bases, with 12 bases left between them. DNA for the CDR3: TGTGCCAGCAGTTTAGGGCGGAGGGCGGACACTGAAGCTTTCTTT. Translated: CASSLGRRADTEAFF.

This clonotype was seen a handful of times. The chain couples TRBV18 to TRBJ2-2; D not certain. The CDR3 has 15 amino acids. Germline V lookup: CDR1 KGHSH, CDR2 LQKENI. V gave up 6 bases and J gave up 3 bases, with 14 bases separating them. The CDR3 reads CASSPRGGDTGELFF. The CDR3 coding sequence is TGTGCCAGCTCCCCCCGAGGCGGAGACACCGGGGAGCTGTTTTTT. Based on the CDR3 plus reference TRBV18 and TRBJ2-2, the full variable domain is NAGVMQNPRHLVRRRGQEARLRCSPMKGHSHVYWYRQLPEEGLKFMVYLQKENIIDESGMPKERFSAEFPKEGPSILRIQQVVRGDSAAYFCASSPRGGDTGELFFGEGSRLTVL.

Only a few counts were recorded for this clonotype. The chain uses TRBV28 and TRBJ2-6; D gene ambiguous. CDR1 and CDR2 from the germline V gene are MDHEN and SYDVKM. The V end lost 2 bases, the J end lost 0 bases, and 8 bases lay between the germline ends. The length of the CDR3 is 16 residues. The CDR3 bases are TGTGCCAGCAGTTTACAGAGATTCTCTGGGGCCAACGTCCTGACTTTC. Its translation: CASSLQRFSGANVLTF. Drawing the rest from reference TRBV28 and TRBJ2-6, the complete variable domain is DVKVTQSSRYLVKRTGEKVFLECVQDMDHENMFWYRQDPGLGLRLIYFSYDVKMKEKGDIPEGYSVSREKKERFSLILESASTNQTSMYLCASSLQRFSGANVLTFGAGSRLTVL.

The CDR3 DNA reads as TGCAGCGCGGTCGCTGACACCATATATTTT. This translates into CSAVADTIYF. The gene calls are TRBV29-1 and TRBJ1-3; unclear D gene. Trimming took 7 bases from V and 8 from J, leaving 9 bases between them. The CDR3 spans 10 residues. Germline lookup yields CDR1 SQVTM and CDR2 ANQGSEA.

This clonotype appeared a few times. The chain recombines TRBV6-5 with TRBJ1-2; D is unclear. Per germline, CDR1 MNHEY and CDR2 SVGAGI. Trimming removed 2 bases at V and 8 bases at J, with 12 bases between. The CDR3 has 13 amino acids. DNA of the CDR3: TGTGCCAGCAGTTACCGCTCAGAGGACGGCTACACCTTC. Residues: CASSYRSEDGYTF.